Shown below are 2 T cell receptor beta chains from a single sample sequenced in a study of blood T cell repertoires in COVID-19. Sequencing was performed with immunoSEQ multiplex PCR; in TCRdb, only in-frame clones are kept and a portion is missing. Of about 120,000 clones in the sample, under 90% were seen once. Sequencing input: peripheral blood. The receptor set was obtained from a woman aged 70-85 years with acute or convalescent COVID-19.

The chain employs TRBV4-2 and TRBJ1-1; possible D gene TRBD1, 5 bases. The V and J ends lost 0 bases and 3 bases respectively, with 14 bases between them. CDR3 length equals 16 residues. Per germline, CDR1 LGHNA and CDR2 YNFKEQ. CDR3: CASSQDRYRGDTEAFF. The CDR3 DNA follows: TGTGCCAGCAGCCAAGATAGGTACCGGGGGGACACTGAAGCTTTCTTT.

V is TRBV2 and J is TRBJ1-5; the match to TRBD1 covers 8 bases. The CDR3 has 14 residues. The V gene end was trimmed by 6 bases and the J gene end by 6 bases; junction bases not matched to a gene: 7. In germline, CDR1 is SNHLY, CDR2 FYNNEI. CDR3 in amino acids: CASSRDRGVQPQHF. CDR3 DNA: TGTGCCAGCAGCCGCGACAGGGGTGTTCAGCCCCAGCATTTT.